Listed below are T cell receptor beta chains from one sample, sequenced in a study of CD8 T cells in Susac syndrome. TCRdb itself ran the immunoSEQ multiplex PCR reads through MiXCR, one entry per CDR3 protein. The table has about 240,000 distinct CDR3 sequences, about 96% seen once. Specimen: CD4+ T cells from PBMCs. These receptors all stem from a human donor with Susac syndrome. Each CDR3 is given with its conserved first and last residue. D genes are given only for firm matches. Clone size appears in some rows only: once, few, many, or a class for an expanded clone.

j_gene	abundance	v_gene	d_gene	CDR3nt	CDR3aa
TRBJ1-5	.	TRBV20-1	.	TGCAGTGCCTCCGGGGGAGATCAGCCCCAGCATTTT	CSASGGDQPQHF
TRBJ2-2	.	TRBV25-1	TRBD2	TGTGCCAGCAGTGAATGGAGCGGGAGAATCCCCCTCGGGAACACCGGGGAGCTGTTTTTT	CASSEWSGRIPLGNTGELFF
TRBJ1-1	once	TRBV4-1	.	TGCGCCAGCAGCCAACCCACCACACCCGTGAACACTGAAGCTTTCTTT	CASSQPTTPVNTEAFF
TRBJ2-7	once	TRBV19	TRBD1	TGTGCCAGTAGTGTCACCCGGGACAGCTCCTACGAGCAGTACTTC	CASSVTRDSSYEQYF
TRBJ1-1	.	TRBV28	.	TGTGCCAGCAGTTTCGGGATGATGGGGAGCACTGAAGCTTTCTTT	CASSFGMMGSTEAFF
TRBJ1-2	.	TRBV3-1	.	TGTGCCACCACCACAGCGGGCGGCTATGGCTACACCTTC	CATTTAGGYGYTF
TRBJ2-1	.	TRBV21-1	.	TGTGCCAGCGGGGACGACAGGGACTCTCACAATGAGCAGTTCTTC	CASGDDRDSHNEQFF
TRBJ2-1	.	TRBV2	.	TGTGCCAGCAGCGCGACGAGCTCCTACAATGAGCAGTTCTTC	CASSATSSYNEQFF
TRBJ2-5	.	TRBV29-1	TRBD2	TGCAGCGTTGAAACTAGCGTCCAAGAGACCCAGTACTTC	CSVETSVQETQYF
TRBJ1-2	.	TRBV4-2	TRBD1	TGTGCCAGCAGCCAAGATTTTCCAGGGGGAAAGTATGGCTACACCTTC	CASSQDFPGGKYGYTF
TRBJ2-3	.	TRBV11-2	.	TGTGCCATAGACGGATCAGGGCCTATCACAGATACGCAGTATTTT	CAIDGSGPITDTQYF
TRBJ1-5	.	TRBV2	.	TGTGCCAGCAGAGTAGACAGCAATCAGCCCCAGCATTTT	CASRVDSNQPQHF
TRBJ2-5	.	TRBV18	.	TGTGCCAGCTCACTATCGCTAGGTAATCAAGAGACCCAGTACTTC	CASSLSLGNQETQYF
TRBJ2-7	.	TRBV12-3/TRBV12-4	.	TGTGCCAGCAGTGTATCGGACGGGCCCTACGAGCAGTACTTC	CASSVSDGPYEQYF
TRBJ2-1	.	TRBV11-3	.	TGTGCCAGCAGCTTAGGCGGGGTCTACAATGAGCAGTTCTTC	CASSLGGVYNEQFF
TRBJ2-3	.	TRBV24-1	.	TGTGCCACCAGTGATTTCCCCGGATCGCAGTATTTT	CATSDFPGSQYF
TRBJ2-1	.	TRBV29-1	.	TGCAGCGTTGGTCAGGGGAACTACAATGAGCAGTTCTTC	CSVGQGNYNEQFF
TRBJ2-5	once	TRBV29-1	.	TGCAGCGTGACCAGGGATTTAGGACAAGAGACCCAGTACTTC	CSVTRDLGQETQYF
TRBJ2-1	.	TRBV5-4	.	TGTGCCAGCAGTTACAGGGTAAGCTCCTACAATGAGCAGTTCTTC	CASSYRVSSYNEQFF
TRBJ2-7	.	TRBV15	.	TGTGCCACCAGCCCTCTAGCGTCGAACTCCTACGAGCAGTACTTC	CATSPLASNSYEQYF
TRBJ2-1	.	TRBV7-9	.	TGTGCCAGCAGCTTAGGGTACGGGGATAATGAGCAGTTCTTC	CASSLGYGDNEQFF
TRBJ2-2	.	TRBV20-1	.	TGCAGTGCTCAGAGTTCCGGGAGTTGGTCGGCCGGGGAGCTGTTTTTT	CSAQSSGSWSAGELFF
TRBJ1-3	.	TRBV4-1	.	TGCGCCAGCAGCCCTACAACGACAGTATCTGGAAACACCATATATTTT	CASSPTTTVSGNTIYF
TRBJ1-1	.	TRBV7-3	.	TGTGCCAGCAGCATTAACGCGGCAGGGGCGACTGAAGCTTTCTTT	CASSINAAGATEAFF
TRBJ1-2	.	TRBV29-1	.	TGCAGCGTTGCGTGGAAGAGGAATGGCTACACCTTC	CSVAWKRNGYTF
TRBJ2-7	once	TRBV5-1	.	TGCGCCAGCAGCTTGGCCGCCGGGCATCCCGAGCAGTACTTC	CASSLAAGHPEQYF
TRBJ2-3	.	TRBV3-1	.	TGTGCCAGCAGCCAACTCACCACAGATACGCAGTATTTT	CASSQLTTDTQYF
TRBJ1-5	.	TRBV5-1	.	TGCGCCAGCAGCTTGGAGGGGATAGGGCAGCCCCAGCATTTT	CASSLEGIGQPQHF
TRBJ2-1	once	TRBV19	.	TGTGCCAGCACTAAGGAAAAGATCGTGACCTACAATGAGCAGTTCTTC	CASTKEKIVTYNEQFF
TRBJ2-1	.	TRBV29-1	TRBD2	TGCAGCGTGAAGCGGGGGGCGAGCTCCTACAATGAGCAGTTCTTC	CSVKRGASSYNEQFF
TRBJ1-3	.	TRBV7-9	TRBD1	TGTGCCAGCAGCTTAGCTACAGGGGGACAGAACACCATATATTTT	CASSLATGGQNTIYF
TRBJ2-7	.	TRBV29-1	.	TGCAGCGTTGGGACAGCCACTAGCTCCTACGAGCAGTACTTC	CSVGTATSSYEQYF
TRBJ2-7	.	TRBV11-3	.	TGTGCCAGCAGCTTAGTCCTAGGGTTCGAGCAGTACTTC	CASSLVLGFEQYF
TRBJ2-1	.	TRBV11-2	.	TGTGCCAGCAGCTTGAGCGGGACAGGTGGTTTGGTTGAGCAGTTCTTC	CASSLSGTGGLVEQFF
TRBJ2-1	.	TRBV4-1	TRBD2	TGCGCCAGCAGCCAAGTGGGACTACTTGAGCGCAATGAGCAGTTCTTC	CASSQVGLLERNEQFF
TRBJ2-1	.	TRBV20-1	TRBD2	TGCAGTGCTTACACCGGGACTAGCTCCAATGAGCAGTTCTTC	CSAYTGTSSNEQFF
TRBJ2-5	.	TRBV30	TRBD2	TGTGCCTGGAGGCGGACTAGCGGAGAAGAGACCCAGTACTTC	CAWRRTSGEETQYF
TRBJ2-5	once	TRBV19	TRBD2	TGTGCCAGTAGTATAGCGGGAGGTATCGGCACGGAGACCCAGTACTTC	CASSIAGGIGTETQYF
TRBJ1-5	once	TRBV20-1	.	TGCAGTGTTAGGGCAGGTAATCAGCCCCAGCATTTT	CSVRAGNQPQHF
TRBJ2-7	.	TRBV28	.	TGTGCCAGCAGTTGGCGAAGCGAGCAGTACTTC	CASSWRSEQYF
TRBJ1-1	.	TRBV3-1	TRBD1	TGTGCCAGCAGCCAAGAGGGACAGGGGGGGAACACTGAAGCTTTCTTT	CASSQEGQGGNTEAFF
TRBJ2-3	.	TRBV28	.	TGTGCCACCCTTGACCCTAGCACAGATACGCAGTATTTT	CATLDPSTDTQYF
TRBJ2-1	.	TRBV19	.	TGTGCCAGTAGTATAGGGGACTCCTACTACAATGAGCAGTTCTTC	CASSIGDSYYNEQFF
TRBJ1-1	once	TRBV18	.	TGTGCCAGCTCTCCGGCCCAGAGTTGGGCTTTCTTT	CASSPAQSWAFF
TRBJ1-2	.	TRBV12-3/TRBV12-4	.	TGTGCCAGCAGTCCACAGGGAAGCTATGGCTACACCTTC	CASSPQGSYGYTF
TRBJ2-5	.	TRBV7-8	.	TGTGCCAGCAGTCCCATGGATGTGGAGACCCAGTACTTC	CASSPMDVETQYF
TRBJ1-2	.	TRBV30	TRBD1	TGTGCCGGTGGAGAGGGGGCTGGTGGCTACACCTTC	CAGGEGAGGYTF
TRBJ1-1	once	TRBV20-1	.	TGCAGGGTCCAGGGAGTCGAGGCTTTCTTT	CRVQGVEAFF
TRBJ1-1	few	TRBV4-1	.	TGCGCCAGCAGGCGAAGCGAAGGAGGGGACACTGAAGCTTTCTTT	CASRRSEGGDTEAFF
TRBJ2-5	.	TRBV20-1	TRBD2	TGCAGTGCTAGAACCGGGGGGGGCAGCGAGACCCAGTACTTC	CSARTGGGSETQYF
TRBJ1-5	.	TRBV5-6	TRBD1	TGTGCCAGCAGCATCCGGACAGGGGGCGGCAATCAGCCCCAGCATTTT	CASSIRTGGGNQPQHF
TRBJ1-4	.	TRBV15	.	TGTGCCACCAGCAGCGTAAGGACTAATGAAAAACTGTTTTTT	CATSSVRTNEKLFF
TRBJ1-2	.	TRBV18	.	TGTGCCAGCTCACCCAATCGGGACGCTACTACACCCGGCTACACCTTC	CASSPNRDATTPGYTF
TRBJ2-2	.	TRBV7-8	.	TGTGCCAGCAGCTTAGGCGCCCTAAACACCGGGGAGCTGTTTTTT	CASSLGALNTGELFF
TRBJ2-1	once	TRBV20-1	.	TGCAGTGCTAGAGAGCGGTGGGGGATGGAGAACAATGAGCAGTTCTTC	CSARERWGMENNEQFF
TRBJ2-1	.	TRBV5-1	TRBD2	TGCGCCAGCAGCTTGGTAGCGGGAACTGAGCAGTTCTTC	CASSLVAGTEQFF
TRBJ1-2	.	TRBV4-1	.	TGCGCCAGCAGCCATCCACTCCAAGGGGGGAACTATGGCTACACCTTC	CASSHPLQGGNYGYTF
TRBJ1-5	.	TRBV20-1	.	TGCAGTGCTAGAGAAGGGTACGGGCAGCCCCAGCATTTT	CSAREGYGQPQHF
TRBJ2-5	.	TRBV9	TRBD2	TGTGCCAGCAGCACCCGGCCTAGCGGACAAGAGACCCAGTACTTC	CASSTRPSGQETQYF